These 6 T cell receptor beta chains share one sample of origin, sequenced in a study of T cells after yellow fever vaccination. Using its own MiXCR run on the 5' RACE reads, TCRdb lists one record per CDR3 protein. The sample yields approximately 90,000 distinct CDR3 sequences, roughly 15% seen once. The sequencing used CD8+ T cells not binding an NS4B(214-222) dextramer, sorted from PBMCs, collected approximately 22 days after the first yellow fever vaccination. The source of these receptors is a man aged 18 to 29 who received the YFV17D yellow fever vaccine.

This clonotype was detected a few times. V and J are TRBV12-3 or TRBV12-4 and TRBJ1-1; TRBD1 is a possible D gene (5 bases). V was shortened by 1 base and J by 0 bases, with 15 bases between the two germline ends. This CDR3 is built from 17 residues. In DNA form, the CDR3 reads TGTGCCAGCAGTTTAGGCCCCCGGGGCGGGATGAACACTGAAGCTTTCTTT. Protein product: CASSLGPRGGMNTEAFF.

The sample holds a few counts of this clonotype. The CDR3 reads CASSSGTLGTVTDTQYF. In DNA, the CDR3 is TGTGCCAGCAGCTCTGGGACACTTGGGACTGTCACAGATACGCAGTATTTT. This chain uses TRBV7-6 with TRBJ2-3; D possibly uses TRBD1 or TRBD2 (6 bases each). There are 17 residues in the CDR3. The germline V gene encodes CDR1 SGHVS and CDR2 FNYEAQ. V gave up 4 bases and J gave up 2 bases, with 19 bases separating them.

V gene TRBV5-1 combines with J gene TRBJ2-3; 7 bases agree with TRBD1. CDR1 SGHRS and CDR2 YFSETQ come from the germline V gene. This CDR3 has 14 amino acids. The ends lost 0 bases at V and 3 bases at J; junction bases unmatched: 1. The CDR3 DNA reads as TGCGCCAGCAGCTTGGAGACAGGGACAGATACGCAGTATTTT. Its protein product is CASSLETGTDTQYF. The whole variable domain, remainder taken from reference TRBV5-1 and TRBJ2-3, is KAGVTQTPRYLIKTRGQQVTLSCSPISGHRSVSWYQQTPGQGLQFLFEYFSETQRNKGNFPGRFSGRQFSNSRSEMNVSTLELGDSALYLCASSLETGTDTQYFGPGTRLTVL.

This rearrangement joins TRBV29-1 to TRBJ2-2; either TRBD1 or TRBD2 may supply D (6 bases each). CDR1 SQVTM and CDR2 ANQGSEA come from the germline V gene. This CDR3 region has 13 residues. The CDR3 protein is CTTRGANTGELFF. The CDR3 DNA sequence: TGCACCACGAGGGGGGCAAACACCGGGGAGCTGTTTTTT.

This clonotype was observed a few times. V and J are TRBV12-3 or TRBV12-4 and TRBJ2-3; D is ambiguous. The CDR3 spans 15 residues. The V end was cut by 5 bases, the J end by 0 bases, with 12 bases between. The CDR3 sequence is CASSTDETSTDTQYF. The CDR3 DNA reads TGTGCCAGCAGTACCGATGAGACTAGCACAGATACGCAGTATTTT.

The table lists this clonotype with a few counts. The chain carries TRBV7-2 and TRBJ2-1; D remains ambiguous. Germline V gives CDR1 SGHTA, CDR2 FQGNSA. Trimming took off 8 bases at V and 5 bases at J, with 16 bases between the two ends. This CDR3 spans 14 amino acids. In DNA form, the CDR3 reads TGTGCCAGCCGAAAGCAAGGGCCCCACAATGAGCAGTTCTTC. It specifies CASRKQGPHNEQFF.